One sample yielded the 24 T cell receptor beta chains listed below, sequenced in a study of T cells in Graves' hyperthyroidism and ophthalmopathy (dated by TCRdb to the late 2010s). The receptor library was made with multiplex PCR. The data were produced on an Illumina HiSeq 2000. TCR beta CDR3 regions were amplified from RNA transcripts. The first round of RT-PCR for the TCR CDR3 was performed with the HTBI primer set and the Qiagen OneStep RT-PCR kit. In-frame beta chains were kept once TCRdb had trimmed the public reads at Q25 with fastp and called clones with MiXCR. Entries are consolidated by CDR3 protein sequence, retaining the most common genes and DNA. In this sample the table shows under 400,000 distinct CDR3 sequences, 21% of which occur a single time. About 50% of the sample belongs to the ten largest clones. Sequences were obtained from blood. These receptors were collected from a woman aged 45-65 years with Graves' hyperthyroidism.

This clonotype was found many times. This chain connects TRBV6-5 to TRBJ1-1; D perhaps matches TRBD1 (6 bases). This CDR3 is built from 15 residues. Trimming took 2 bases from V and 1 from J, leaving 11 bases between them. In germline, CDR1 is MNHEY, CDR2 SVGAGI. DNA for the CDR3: TGTGCCAGCAGTTACCTGAGGGGGGCGAACACTGAAGCTTTCTTT. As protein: CASSYLRGANTEAFF.

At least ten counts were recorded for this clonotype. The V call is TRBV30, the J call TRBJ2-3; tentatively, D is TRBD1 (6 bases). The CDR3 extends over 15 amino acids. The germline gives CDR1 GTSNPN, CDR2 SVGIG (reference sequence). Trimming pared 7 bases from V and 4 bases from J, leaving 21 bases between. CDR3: CALEKGQMRADTQYF. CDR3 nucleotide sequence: TGTGCCTTAGAAAAAGGACAGATGCGAGCAGATACGCAGTATTTT.

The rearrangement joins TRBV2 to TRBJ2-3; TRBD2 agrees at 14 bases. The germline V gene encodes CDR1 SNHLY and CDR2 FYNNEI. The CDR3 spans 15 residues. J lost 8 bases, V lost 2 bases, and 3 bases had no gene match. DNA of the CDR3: TGTGCCAGCAGTGAACAGGGACTAGCGGGAGTTACGCAGTATTTT. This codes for CASSEQGLAGVTQYF.

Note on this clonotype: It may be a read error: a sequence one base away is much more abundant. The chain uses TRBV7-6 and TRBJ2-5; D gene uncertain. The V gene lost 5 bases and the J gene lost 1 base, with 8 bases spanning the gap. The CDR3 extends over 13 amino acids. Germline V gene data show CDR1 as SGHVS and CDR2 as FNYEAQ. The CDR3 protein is CASSRDTQETQYF. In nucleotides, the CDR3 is TGTGCCAGCAGCAGAGACACCCAAGAGACCCAGTACTTC.

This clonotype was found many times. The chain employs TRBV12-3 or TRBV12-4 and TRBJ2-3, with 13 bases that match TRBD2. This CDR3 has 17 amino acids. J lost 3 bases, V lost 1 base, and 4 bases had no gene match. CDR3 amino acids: CASSLGRTSGRTDTQYF. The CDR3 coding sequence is TGTGCCAGCAGTTTAGGCCGGACTAGCGGGAGAACAGATACGCAGTATTTT.

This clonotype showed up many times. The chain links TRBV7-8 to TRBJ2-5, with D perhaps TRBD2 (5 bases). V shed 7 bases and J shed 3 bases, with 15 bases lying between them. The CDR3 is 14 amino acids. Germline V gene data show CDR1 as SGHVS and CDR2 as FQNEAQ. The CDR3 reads CASTLSGKEETQYF. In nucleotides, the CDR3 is TGTGCCAGCACCCTTTCCGGGAAAGAAGAGACCCAGTACTTC.

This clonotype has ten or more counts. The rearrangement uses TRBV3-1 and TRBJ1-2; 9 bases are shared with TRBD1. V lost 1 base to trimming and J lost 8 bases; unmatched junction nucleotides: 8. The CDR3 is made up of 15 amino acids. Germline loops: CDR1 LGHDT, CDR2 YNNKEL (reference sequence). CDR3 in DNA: TGTGCCAGCAGCCAAGCGGGGGGACAGGGATGGGGCTACACCTTC. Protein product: CASSQAGGQGWGYTF.

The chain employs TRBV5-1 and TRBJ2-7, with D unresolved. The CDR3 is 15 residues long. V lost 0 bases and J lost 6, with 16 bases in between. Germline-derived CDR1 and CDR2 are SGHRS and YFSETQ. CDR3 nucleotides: TGCGCCAGCAGCTTGGAGACCCAGGTGCCGGGCGAGCAGTACTTC. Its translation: CASSLETQVPGEQYF.

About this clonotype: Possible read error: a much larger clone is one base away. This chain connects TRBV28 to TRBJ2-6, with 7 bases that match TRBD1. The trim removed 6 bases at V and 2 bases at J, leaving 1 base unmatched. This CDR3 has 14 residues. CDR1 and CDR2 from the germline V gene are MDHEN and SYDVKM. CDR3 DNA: TGTGCCAGCAGGACAGGGCCTGGGGCCAACGTCCTGACTTTC. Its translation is CASRTGPGANVLTF. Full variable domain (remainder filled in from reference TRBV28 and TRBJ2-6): DVKVTQSSRYLVKRTGEKVFLECVQDMDHENMFWYRQDPGLGLRLIYFSYDVKMKEKGDIPEGYSVSREKKERFSLILESASTNQTSMYLCASRTGPGANVLTFGAGSRLTVL.

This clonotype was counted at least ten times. CDR3 protein: CSAVSSGVSYEQYF. In nucleotides, the CDR3 is TGCAGTGCCGTTTCTAGCGGGGTCTCCTACGAGCAGTACTTC. The chain has TRBV20-1 and TRBJ2-7; 9 nucleotides agree with TRBD2. CDR1 is DFQATT, CDR2 SNEGSKA, per germline (reference sequence). The CDR3 runs to 14 residues. V shed 6 bases, J shed 0 bases, and the junction held 6 bases outside the gene matches.

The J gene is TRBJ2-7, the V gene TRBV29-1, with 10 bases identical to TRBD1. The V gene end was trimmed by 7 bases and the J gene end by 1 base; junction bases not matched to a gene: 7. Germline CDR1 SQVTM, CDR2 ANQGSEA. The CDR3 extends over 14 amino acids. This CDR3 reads CSGRGTGASYEQYF. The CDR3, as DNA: TGCAGCGGCAGGGGGACAGGGGCATCCTACGAGCAGTACTTC.

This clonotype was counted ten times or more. CDR3 sequence (DNA): TGTGCCAGCAGCTTGGGCCAGGGGGAGGAATTCACTGAAGCTTTCTTT. This encodes CASSLGQGEEFTEAFF. The chain has TRBV5-6 and TRBJ1-1, with 7 bases lining up with TRBD1. V shed 0 bases and J 4 bases; nucleotides not matched to a gene: 9. The CDR3 length is 16 residues. CDR1 is SGHDT, CDR2 YYEEEE, per germline.

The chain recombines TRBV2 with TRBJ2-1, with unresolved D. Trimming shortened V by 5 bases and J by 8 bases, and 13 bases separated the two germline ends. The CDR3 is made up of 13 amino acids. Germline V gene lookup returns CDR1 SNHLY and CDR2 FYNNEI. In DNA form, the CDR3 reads TGTGCCAGCAGTTTTCAAGGGCGCGATGAGCAGTTCTTC. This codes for CASSFQGRDEQFF.

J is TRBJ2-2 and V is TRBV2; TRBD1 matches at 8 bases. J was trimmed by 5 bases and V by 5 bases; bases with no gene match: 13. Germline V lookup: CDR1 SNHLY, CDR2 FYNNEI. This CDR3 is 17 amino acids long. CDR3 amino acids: CASSRTGPISRTGELFF. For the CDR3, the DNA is TGTGCCAGCAGTCGGACAGGGCCCATCTCGAGGACCGGGGAGCTGTTTTTT.

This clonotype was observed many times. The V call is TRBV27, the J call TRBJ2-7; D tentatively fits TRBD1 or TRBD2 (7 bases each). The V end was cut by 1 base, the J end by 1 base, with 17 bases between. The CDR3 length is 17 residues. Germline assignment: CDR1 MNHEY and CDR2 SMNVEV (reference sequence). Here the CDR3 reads CASSLWGGQRASYEQYF. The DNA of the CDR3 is TGTGCCAGCAGTTTATGGGGGGGACAGAGGGCATCCTACGAGCAGTACTTC.

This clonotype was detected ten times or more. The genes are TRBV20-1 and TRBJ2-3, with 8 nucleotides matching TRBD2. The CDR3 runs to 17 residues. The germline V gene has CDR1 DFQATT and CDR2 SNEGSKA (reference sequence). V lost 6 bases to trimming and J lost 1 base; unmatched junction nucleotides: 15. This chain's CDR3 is CSALDLPGLVGTDTQYF. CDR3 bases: TGCAGTGCCCTAGACTTACCGGGACTAGTAGGCACAGATACGCAGTATTTT.

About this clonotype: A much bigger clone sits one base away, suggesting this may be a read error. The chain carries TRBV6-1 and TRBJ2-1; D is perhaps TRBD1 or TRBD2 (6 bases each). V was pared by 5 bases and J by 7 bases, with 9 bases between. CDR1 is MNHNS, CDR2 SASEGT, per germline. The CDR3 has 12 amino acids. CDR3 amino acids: CASSRGANEQFF. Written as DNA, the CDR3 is TGTGCCAGCAGTAGGGGGGCGAATGAGCAGTTCTTC.

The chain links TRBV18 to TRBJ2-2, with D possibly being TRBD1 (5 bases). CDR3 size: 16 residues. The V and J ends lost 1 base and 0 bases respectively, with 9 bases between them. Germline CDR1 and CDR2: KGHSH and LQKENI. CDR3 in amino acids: CASSPRAGTNTGELFF. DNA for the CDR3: TGTGCCAGCTCACCACGAGCAGGGACGAACACCGGGGAGCTGTTTTTT.

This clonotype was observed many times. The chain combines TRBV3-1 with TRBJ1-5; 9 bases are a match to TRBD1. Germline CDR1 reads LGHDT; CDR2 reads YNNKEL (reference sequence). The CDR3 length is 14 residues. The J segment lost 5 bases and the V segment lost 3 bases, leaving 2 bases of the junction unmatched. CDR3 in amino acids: CASSHGTGYQPQHF. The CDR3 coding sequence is TGTGCCAGCAGCCACGGGACAGGGTATCAGCCCCAGCATTTT.

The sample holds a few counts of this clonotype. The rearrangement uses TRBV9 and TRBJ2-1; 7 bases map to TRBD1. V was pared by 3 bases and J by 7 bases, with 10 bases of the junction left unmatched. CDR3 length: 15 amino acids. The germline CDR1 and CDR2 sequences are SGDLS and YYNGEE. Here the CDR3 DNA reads TGTGCCAGCAGCGCCGGACAGGTGCGGAAAAATGAGCAGTTCTTC. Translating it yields CASSAGQVRKNEQFF.

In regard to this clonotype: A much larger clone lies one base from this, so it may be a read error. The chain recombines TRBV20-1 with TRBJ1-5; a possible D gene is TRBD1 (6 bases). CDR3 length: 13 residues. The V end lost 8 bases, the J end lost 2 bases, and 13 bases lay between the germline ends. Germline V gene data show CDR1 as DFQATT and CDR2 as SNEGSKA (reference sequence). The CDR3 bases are TGCAGTACCTGGGGGGCTGGCAATCAGCCCCAGCATTTT. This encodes CSTWGAGNQPQHF.

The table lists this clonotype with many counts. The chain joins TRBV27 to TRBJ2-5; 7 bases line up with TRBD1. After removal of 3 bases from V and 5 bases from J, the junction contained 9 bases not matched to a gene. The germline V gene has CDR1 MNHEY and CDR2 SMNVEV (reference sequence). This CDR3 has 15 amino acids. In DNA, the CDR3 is TGTGCCAGCAGTTTGGGGAAGGGGGCTGGGGAGACCCAGTACTTC. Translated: CASSLGKGAGETQYF.

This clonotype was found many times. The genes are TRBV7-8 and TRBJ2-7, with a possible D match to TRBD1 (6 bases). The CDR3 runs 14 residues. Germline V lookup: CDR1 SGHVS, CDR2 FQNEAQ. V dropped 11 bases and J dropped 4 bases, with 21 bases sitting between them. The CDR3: CASSGTTNSYEQYF. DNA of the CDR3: TGTGCCTCATCCGGGACAACTAACTCTTACGAGCAGTACTTC.

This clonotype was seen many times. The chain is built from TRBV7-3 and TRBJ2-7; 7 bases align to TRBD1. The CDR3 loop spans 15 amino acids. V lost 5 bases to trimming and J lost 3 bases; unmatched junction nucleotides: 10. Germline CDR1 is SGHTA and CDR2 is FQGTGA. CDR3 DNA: TGTGCCAGCAGCCCAGCAGAAACAGGGGTCTACGAGCAGTACTTC. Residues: CASSPAETGVYEQYF.